This T cell receptor (beta chain) was captured by sequencing in a study of blood T cell repertoires in COVID-19. About the research overall: From T cells, B-cell-depleted T cells, or PBMCs came the material, which was cDNA or gDNA.

The length of the CDR3 is 14 residues. Germline V lookup: CDR1 SGDLS, CDR2 YYNGEE. Trimming removed 4 bases from V and 5 bases from J, with 15 bases in between. Enrolled during active infection, Seattle patients were then followed longitudinally. Original processing notes: Amplified reference gene primers provided the basis for estimating nucleated cell counts. Using immunoSEQ multiplex PCR, the repertoire was profiled, and TCRdb retains in-frame clones only, with some absent. V and J calls and clone size are those listed in that table; D and trimming were worked out from the DNA. This table has just over 60,000 clones, about 80% appearing once.

Sample: peripheral blood. The chain is built from TRBV9 and TRBJ2-5, with D possibly matching TRBD2 (6 bases). This TCR was sampled from a man aged 30 to 45 with COVID-19, enrolled during active disease. The CDR3, as DNA: TGTGCCAGCAGCCCCCGAGGGAGGTCTGAGACCCAGTACTTC. Residues: CASSPRGRSETQYF.